The 14 T cell receptor beta chains below all came from one sample that was sequenced in a study of blood T cell repertoires in COVID-19. Libraries were prepared by immunoSEQ multiplex PCR; TCRdb keeps only in-frame clonotypes and omits some of them. Altogether roughly 250,000 clones are present, around 90% being singletons, with the ten largest covering about 6.9%. The source material was PBMCs or T cells enriched from blood (not recorded which). The receptors come from a woman between 25 and 40 years old with acute COVID-19.

The chain links TRBV18 to TRBJ2-3; 9 positions agree with TRBD2. Germline CDR1 and CDR2: KGHSH and LQKENI. There are 16 residues in the CDR3. The V and J ends lost 3 bases and 1 base, in that order; junction bases with no gene match: 5. The CDR3 coding sequence is TGTGCCAGCTCACCGGGCCTAGCGGGACGCACAGATACGCAGTATTTT. This translates into CASSPGLAGRTDTQYF. Full variable domain (outside the CDR3, taken from reference TRBV18 and TRBJ2-3): NAGVMQNPRHLVRRRGQEARLRCSPMKGHSHVYWYRQLPEEGLKFMVYLQKENIIDESGMPKERFSAEFPKEGPSILRIQQVVRGDSAAYFCASSPGLAGRTDTQYFGPGTRLTVL.

The rearrangement joins TRBV2 to TRBJ1-2, with D unresolved. Germline V gene data show CDR1 as SNHLY and CDR2 as FYNNEI. V was trimmed by 6 bases and J by 2 bases, leaving 7 bases between them. The CDR3 spans 12 residues. The CDR3 is CASRQNNYGYTF. Written as DNA, the CDR3 is TGTGCCAGCAGACAGAACAACTATGGCTACACCTTC. Together with reference TRBV2 and TRBJ1-2, the CDR3 gives the full variable domain: EPEVTQTPSHQVTQMGQEVILRCVPISNHLYFYWYRQILGQKVEFLVSFYNNEISEKSEIFDDQFSVERPDGSNFTLKIRSTKLEDSAMYFCASRQNNYGYTFGSGTRLTVV.

DNA of the CDR3: TGTGCCAGCAGTTGGCCCAGCTCTGGAAACACCATATATTTT. As protein: CASSWPSSGNTIYF. The V call is TRBV28, the J call TRBJ1-3; D ambiguous. Germline-derived CDR1 and CDR2 are MDHEN and SYDVKM. The CDR3 covers 14 residues. V lost 4 bases, J lost 0 bases, and 7 bases lay in between.

This clone was picked up one time. This chain links TRBV30 with TRBJ1-1, with D uncertain. Germline loops: CDR1 GTSNPN, CDR2 SVGIG (reference sequence). Trimming removed 0 bases from V and 1 base from J, with 6 bases in between. The CDR3 sequence is 13 residues long. The DNA of the CDR3 is TGTGCCTGGAGTGTACAGTGGAACACTGAAGCTTTCTTT. Translation gives CAWSVQWNTEAFF.

The rearrangement uses TRBV5-5 and TRBJ1-5; D is unclear. The CDR3 is 13 residues long. The V and J ends lost 6 bases and 5 bases respectively, with 12 bases between them. From germline, CDR1 is SGHKS and CDR2 YYEKEE (reference sequence). For the CDR3, the DNA is TGTGCCAGCACCCTGGACTGGGATCAGCCCCAGCATTTT. Protein product: CASTLDWDQPQHF.

V usage is TRBV19 and J usage is TRBJ2-5; 7 nucleotides line up with TRBD1. V shed 5 bases and J 5 bases; nucleotides not matched to a gene: 11. Germline V lookup: CDR1 LNHDA, CDR2 SQIVND (reference sequence). This CDR3 spans 15 amino acids. The CDR3 is CASSGARGGRETQYF. CDR3 sequence (DNA): TGTGCCAGTAGTGGGGCTAGAGGGGGCCGGGAGACCCAGTACTTC.

The chain has TRBV5-8 and TRBJ1-2, with TRBD1 as a possible D gene (6 bases). This CDR3 is 13 amino acids long. Per the germline V gene, CDR1 is SGHTS and CDR2 is YDEGEE. V was trimmed by 2 bases and J by 7 bases, leaving 12 bases between them. This CDR3 is CASSLRTVGGYTF. The DNA of the CDR3 is TGTGCCAGCAGCTTACGGACAGTGGGTGGCTACACCTTC.

J is TRBJ1-3 and V is TRBV3-1 (or the pseudogene TRBV3-2); D unclear. The CDR3 runs 18 residues. Between the trimmed V and J ends, which lost 2 bases and 2 bases, there was a span of 19 bases. The germline V gene encodes CDR1 LGHDT and CDR2 YNNKEL (reference sequence). The CDR3 DNA reads as TGTGCCAGCAGCCAATCGGGGAGGGATAGGTCGGCTGGAAACACCATATATTTT. Its translation: CASSQSGRDRSAGNTIYF.

The V call is TRBV4-3, the J call TRBJ2-3, with 8 bases lining up with TRBD1. V lost 5 bases and J lost 2; bases outside the gene matches: 12. Germline values: CDR1 LGHNA, CDR2 YSLEER. The CDR3 is made up of 17 amino acids. The CDR3 spells CASSYSGGFGITDTQYF. CDR3 coding DNA: TGCGCCAGCAGCTATTCAGGGGGCTTTGGGATCACAGATACGCAGTATTTT.

V is TRBV7-8 and J is TRBJ1-1; D might be TRBD1 (6 bases). Per the germline V gene, CDR1 is SGHVS and CDR2 is FQNEAQ. Trimming pared 6 bases from V and 1 base from J, leaving 18 bases between. This CDR3 contains 16 residues. CDR3: CASSPRQELRNTEAFF. The CDR3, as DNA: TGTGCCAGCAGTCCCAGACAGGAGCTCCGGAACACTGAAGCTTTCTTT.

The chain employs TRBV7-9 and TRBJ2-7; 9 bases match TRBD1. The CDR3 length is 15 residues. The V segment lost 4 bases and the J segment 5 bases; nucleotides outside the gene matches: 9. Germline CDR1 and CDR2: SEHNR and FQNEAQ (reference sequence). This CDR3 is CASSSGQGRSDEQYF. The DNA of the CDR3 is TGTGCCAGCAGCTCCGGACAGGGGAGATCGGACGAGCAGTACTTC.

The chain employs TRBV10-3 and TRBJ2-2; 7 bases align to TRBD1. This CDR3 region has 12 residues. Germline V gives CDR1 ENHRY, CDR2 SYGVKD. Unmatched junction bases numbered 4, after V lost 10 bases and J lost 5 bases. Written as DNA, the CDR3 is TGTGCCACGACAGGGCTAACCGGGGAGCTGTTTTTT. Amino acid sequence: CATTGLTGELFF.

The sample holds one count of this clone. The chain combines TRBV28 with TRBJ2-7, with TRBD1 matching 7 bases. This CDR3 comprises 13 residues. Germline loops: CDR1 MDHEN, CDR2 SYDVKM. Trimming cost V 3 bases and J 3 bases; bases outside gene matches: 2. Here the CDR3 reads CASSLAGGYEQYF. The CDR3 DNA sequence: TGTGCCAGCAGTTTGGCAGGGGGCTACGAGCAGTACTTC.

The chain is built from TRBV21-1 and TRBJ2-7; the table's D gene call, TRBD1, was not cross checked with the DNA. TRBV21-1 corresponds to a pseudogene. This CDR3 comprises 9 residues. The CDR3 sequence: CASSNNRVF. In DNA form, the CDR3 reads TGTGCCAGCAGCAATAACAGGGTTTTC.